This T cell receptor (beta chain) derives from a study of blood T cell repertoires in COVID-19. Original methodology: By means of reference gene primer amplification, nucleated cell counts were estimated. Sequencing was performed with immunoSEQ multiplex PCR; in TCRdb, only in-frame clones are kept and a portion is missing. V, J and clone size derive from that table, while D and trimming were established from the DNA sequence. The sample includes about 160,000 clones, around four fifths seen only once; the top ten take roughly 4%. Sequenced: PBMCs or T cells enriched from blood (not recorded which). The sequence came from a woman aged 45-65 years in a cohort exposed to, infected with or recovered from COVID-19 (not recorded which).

The CDR3 reads CASSSRASGRGAAGANVLTF. As DNA, the CDR3 is TGCGCCAGCAGCTCGAGGGCTAGCGGGAGGGGTGCTGCTGGGGCCAACGTCCTGACTTTC. The chain is built from TRBV5-1 and TRBJ2-6, with TRBD2 matching 12 bases. Germline loops: CDR1 SGHRS, CDR2 YFSETQ. The trim removed 3 bases at V and 2 bases at J, leaving 12 bases unmatched. The CDR3 has 20 residues. Combining the CDR3 with reference TRBV5-1 and TRBJ2-6 gives the whole variable domain KAGVTQTPRYLIKTRGQQVTLSCSPISGHRSVSWYQQTPGQGLQFLFEYFSETQRNKGNFPGRFSGRQFSNSRSEMNVSTLELGDSALYLCASSSRASGRGAAGANVLTFGAGSRLTVL.